One and the same sample provided the 3 T cell receptor beta chains below, sequenced in a study of PD-1 blockade in classical Hodgkin lymphoma. All trial patients relapsed after autologous stem cell transplantation. Produced via immunoSEQ multiplex PCR; TCRdb's table is partial and in-frame only. The sample consists of 25,000 to 35,000 clones, less than 85% of them appearing once. Specimen: peripheral blood mononuclear cells (PBMCs), collected before the second cycle of nivolumab. The receptors derive from a human donor with classical Hodgkin lymphoma.

This chain links TRBV9 with TRBJ1-2, with 8 bases that match TRBD1. CDR3 length: 15 amino acids. With V trimmed by 4 bases and J by 2 bases, 7 bases remained unmatched. Germline values: CDR1 SGDLS, CDR2 YYNGEE. CDR3 amino acids: CASSPRTGWNYGYTF. The CDR3 nucleotides read TGTGCCAGCAGCCCTCGGACAGGGTGGAACTATGGCTACACCTTC.

V and J are TRBV7-9 and TRBJ2-7; 8 nucleotides match TRBD2. V lost 4 bases and J lost 8; bases outside the gene matches: 10. Germline CDR1 SEHNR, CDR2 FQNEAQ (reference sequence). The CDR3 has 14 amino acids. Written as DNA, the CDR3 is TGTGCCAGCAGCTCCACGCTAGCGGGTTCTCAGCAGTACTTC. This encodes CASSSTLAGSQQYF.

The chain links TRBV18 to TRBJ2-2, with D perhaps TRBD1 or TRBD2 (5 bases each). Germline V gene sequence: CDR1 KGHSH, CDR2 LQKENI. V was clipped by 1 base and J by 7 bases, with 16 bases between them. The CDR3 is made up of 16 amino acids. The CDR3 spells CASSPLSGTVIGELFF. CDR3 nucleotides: TGTGCCAGCTCACCACTGAGTGGGACGGTAATCGGGGAGCTGTTTTTT.